This T cell receptor (beta chain) was identified in a study of blood T cell repertoires in COVID-19. Across the study: The samples span acute and convalescent COVID-19 from the United States, Italy and Spain.

CDR3 length: 15 residues. CDR1 and CDR2 from the germline V gene are MNHNY and SVGAGI (reference sequence). Deletions cut 2 bases from V and 5 bases from J, with 12 bases between. In the original analysis: Amplification from reference gene primers served as the basis for estimated nucleated cell counts. Sequencing was performed with immunoSEQ multiplex PCR; in TCRdb, only in-frame clones are kept and a portion is missing. D and trimming were read from the DNA, whereas the V and J calls and clone size are those reported in that table. The profile covers about 70,000 clones, with over 70% appearing a single time and over 15% taken by the ten largest.

The TCR comes from a man aged 65 to 79 who had recovered from COVID-19. The sequenced sample consisted of peripheral blood. The chain joins TRBV6-6 to TRBJ2-2; D perhaps matches TRBD2 (6 bases). CDR3 sequence: CASSYGGMNTGELFF. The CDR3 coding sequence is TGTGCCAGCAGTTACGGCGGGATGAATACCGGGGAGCTGTTTTTT.